What follows are 25 T cell receptor beta chains derived from one specimen sequenced in a study of blood T cell repertoires in COVID-19. Repertoires were generated with immunoSEQ multiplex PCR, while TCRdb's copy carries only in-frame clones and drops some. The sample gives nearly 110,000 clones, 71% of which show up once; approximately 0.88% is in the top ten. The source material was peripheral blood. These TCRs come from a human donor with acute or convalescent COVID-19. The donor label of this sample is uncertain.

This clone showed up many times. This sequence joins TRBV12-5 and TRBJ2-2, with a tentative D call TRBD1 (6 bases). Germline V gene sequence: CDR1 LGHNT, CDR2 FRNRAP. Between the trimmed V and J ends, which lost 4 bases and 1 base, there was a span of 10 bases. The CDR3 sequence is 15 residues long. The CDR3 spells CASGSRTENTGELFF. DNA for the CDR3: TGTGCTAGTGGTTCCCGGACAGAGAACACCGGGGAGCTGTTTTTT.

The chain carries TRBV10-3 and TRBJ1-1; TRBD1 aligns across 9 bases. CDR3 length equals 16 residues. CDR1 is ENHRY and CDR2 is SYGVKD in the germline V gene. With 4 bases clipped from V and 3 bases from J, the junction kept 9 bases outside the gene matches. The chain's CDR3 is CAISVGQGILDTEAFF. The CDR3, as DNA: TGTGCCATCAGTGTGGGACAGGGTATATTGGACACTGAAGCTTTCTTT.

The J gene is TRBJ2-7, the V gene TRBV28; TRBD1 agrees at 7 bases. This CDR3 is built from 14 residues. With 3 bases clipped from V and 0 bases from J, the junction kept 2 bases outside the gene matches. CDR1 and CDR2 from the germline V gene are MDHEN and SYDVKM. The CDR3 region has the DNA TGTGCCAGCAGTTTCGGGACAGCCTCCTACGAGCAGTACTTC. It encodes CASSFGTASYEQYF.

This clone has a single count. V and J are TRBV2 and TRBJ1-1, with 8 bases matching TRBD1. This CDR3 has 16 residues. Per the germline V gene, CDR1 is SNHLY and CDR2 is FYNNEI. V was clipped by 7 bases and J by 0 bases; unmatched bases: 10. CDR3 in amino acids: CASTSQGAGLNTEAFF. CDR3 in DNA: TGTGCCAGCACCTCTCAGGGGGCCGGATTGAACACTGAAGCTTTCTTT.

CDR3 in DNA: TGTGCCAGCAGACATCGGACAGATTCACCCCTCCACTTT. Translated, it gives CASRHRTDSPLHF. The V gene is TRBV2, the J gene TRBJ1-6; D perhaps matches TRBD1 (6 bases). Germline V gene data show CDR1 as SNHLY and CDR2 as FYNNEI. V gave up 6 bases and J gave up 8 bases, with 11 bases separating them. The CDR3 consists of 13 residues.

A single count supports this clone. V is TRBV7-9 and J is TRBJ1-2; no definite D call. CDR1 and CDR2 from the germline V gene are SEHNR and FQNEAQ (reference sequence). V lost 5 bases and J 1 base, leaving 5 bases between the germline ends. This CDR3 has 12 amino acids. CDR3 in DNA: TGTGCCAGCAGCCCCAATAACTATGGCTACACCTTC. This sequence encodes CASSPNNYGYTF.

The V call is TRBV3-1 (or the pseudogene TRBV3-2), the J call TRBJ1-2, with a possible D match to TRBD1 (6 bases). This CDR3 comprises 16 residues. Trimming stripped 4 bases from V and 5 bases from J, with 20 bases between. Germline V gives CDR1 LGHDT, CDR2 YNNKEL (reference sequence). CDR3 nucleotide sequence: TGTGCCAGCAGCCCGGCAGGGGTACGGGGTCGATATGGCTACACCTTC. Amino acid sequence: CASSPAGVRGRYGYTF.

This chain connects TRBV5-1 to TRBJ2-5, with D uncertain. Germline V CDR1 and CDR2: SGHRS, YFSETQ. V was shortened by 2 bases and J by 4 bases, with 15 bases between the two germline ends. This CDR3 region has 15 residues. This chain's CDR3 is CASSLTQSIRETQYF. In DNA form, the CDR3 reads TGCGCCAGCAGCTTAACCCAAAGTATTAGAGAGACCCAGTACTTC.

This sequence joins TRBV2 and TRBJ2-2, with 7 bases identical to TRBD1. Germline CDR1 reads SNHLY; CDR2 reads FYNNEI. The CDR3 totals 13 residues. With V trimmed by 5 bases and J by 5 bases, 2 bases remained unmatched. The CDR3 loop is CASSYRGTGELFF. DNA for the CDR3: TGTGCCAGCAGTTACAGGGGAACCGGGGAGCTGTTTTTT.

This clone occurred many times. The gene calls are TRBV2 and TRBJ2-5; no reliable D call. The CDR3 runs to 12 residues. From germline, CDR1 is SNHLY and CDR2 FYNNEI. Trimming pared 0 bases from V and 5 bases from J, leaving 4 bases between. The DNA of the CDR3 is TGTGCCAGCAGTGAAGCGGGCGAGACCCAGTACTTC. Amino acid sequence: CASSEAGETQYF.

This chain links TRBV5-4 with TRBJ2-3; 7 bases fit TRBD2. This CDR3 spans 14 amino acids. V gave up 4 bases and J gave up 2 bases; unmatched junction bases: 4. The V gene's germline CDR1 is SGHNT and CDR2 YYREEE (reference sequence). This CDR3 reads CASSIGGSTDTQYF. CDR3 nucleotide sequence: TGTGCCAGCAGCATCGGGGGGTCCACAGATACGCAGTATTTT.

This clone was observed a few times. The J gene is TRBJ2-2, the V gene TRBV13; 8 bases agree with TRBD1. The trim removed 5 bases at V and 0 bases at J, leaving 17 bases unmatched. Germline V lookup: CDR1 PRHDT, CDR2 FYEKMQ (reference sequence). This CDR3 comprises 20 residues. The CDR3 bases are TGTGCCAGCAGCCCCGAACAGGGGGTTGAGTTCGAACCGAACACCGGGGAGCTGTTTTTT. Translating it yields CASSPEQGVEFEPNTGELFF.

The chain uses TRBV20-1 and TRBJ2-1, with D perhaps TRBD2 (7 bases). The CDR3 is 11 amino acids. Germline CDR1 reads DFQATT; CDR2 reads SNEGSKA (reference sequence). V lost 6 bases to trimming and J lost 15 bases, with 18 bases between them. The CDR3 reads CSAGDWGGPFF. DNA of the CDR3: TGCAGTGCCGGGGACTGGGGGGGCCCGTTCTTC.

This clone has more than one count but fewer than ten. The chain employs TRBV7-9 and TRBJ1-2, with TRBD1 matching over 8 bases. This CDR3 has 15 residues. After removal of 8 bases from V and 2 bases from J, the junction contained 10 bases not matched to a gene. Germline CDR1 and CDR2: SEHNR and FQNEAQ (reference sequence). CDR3 sequence reads: CASRPATGVNYGYTF. CDR3 nucleotides: TGTGCCAGCCGGCCCGCGACAGGGGTGAACTATGGCTACACCTTC.

This chain connects TRBV5-1 to TRBJ1-6; maybe TRBD1 (6 bases). Germline CDR1 is SGHRS and CDR2 is YFSETQ. The V gene lost 5 bases and the J gene lost 6 bases, with 12 bases spanning the gap. The CDR3 is 14 residues long. The CDR3 loop is CASSGTQLNSPLHF. CDR3 nucleotides: TGCGCCAGCAGTGGGACACAGCTTAATTCACCCCTCCACTTT. The full variable domain, its missing parts supplied by reference TRBV5-1 and TRBJ1-6, is KAGVTQTPRYLIKTRGQQVTLSCSPISGHRSVSWYQQTPGQGLQFLFEYFSETQRNKGNFPGRFSGRQFSNSRSEMNVSTLELGDSALYLCASSGTQLNSPLHFGNGTRLTVT.

The chain employs TRBV13 and TRBJ2-7; the match to TRBD1 covers 10 bases. The CDR3 runs 20 residues. Germline-derived CDR1 and CDR2 are PRHDT and FYEKMQ (reference sequence). After removal of 6 bases from V and 5 bases from J, the junction contained 25 bases not matched to a gene. CDR3 sequence reads: CASSSDPGQGSPRAKDEQYV. The CDR3 DNA is TGTGCCAGCAGTTCCGATCCGGGACAGGGGAGTCCGAGGGCAAAAGACGAGCAGTACGTC.

This chain connects TRBV6-5 to TRBJ2-1; 9 positions agree with TRBD1. The CDR3 contains 15 residues. From germline, CDR1 is MNHEY and CDR2 SVGAGI. The V and J ends lost 7 bases and 2 bases, in that order; junction bases with no gene match: 6. CDR3 nucleotides: TGTGCCAGCACCTCCGGGACAGGGACCTACAATGAGCAGTTCTTC. Amino acid sequence: CASTSGTGTYNEQFF.

This sequence joins TRBV29-1 and TRBJ1-2; 12 bases align to TRBD1. The germline V gene has CDR1 SQVTM and CDR2 ANQGSEA. Trimming at V came to 6 bases and at J to 7 bases, leaving 9 bases not matched to a gene. This CDR3 is built from 14 residues. CDR3 sequence reads: CSVGQGASLGGYTF. CDR3 in DNA: TGCAGCGTGGGACAGGGGGCGAGTTTAGGTGGCTACACCTTC.

The chain links TRBV30 to TRBJ2-1; maybe TRBD2 (6 bases). Per the germline V gene, CDR1 is GTSNPN and CDR2 is SVGIG (reference sequence). CDR3 length equals 14 residues. V was trimmed by 5 bases and J by 10 bases, leaving 21 bases between them. The CDR3 DNA sequence: TGTGCCTGGGCCCACCCTGGACGGGAGCAAGAGCAGTTCTTC. Protein: CAWAHPGREQEQFF.

This rearrangement joins TRBV6-1 to TRBJ2-2; 7 positions match TRBD1. The CDR3 consists of 16 residues. Trimming cost V 2 bases and J 4 bases; bases outside gene matches: 7. The germline gives CDR1 MNHNS, CDR2 SASEGT. The CDR3 loop reads CASSENPGQSTGELFF. The CDR3, as DNA: TGTGCCAGCAGTGAAAACCCGGGACAGTCCACCGGGGAGCTGTTTTTT.

The V and J genes are TRBV4-2 and TRBJ2-7, with 7 bases fitting TRBD1. This CDR3 is built from 15 residues. V was pared by 2 bases and J by 2 bases, with 6 bases of the junction left unmatched. In germline, CDR1 is LGHNA, CDR2 YNFKEQ. The CDR3 nucleotides are TGTGCCAGCAGCCAACCGTACAGGGGACCCTACGAGCAGTACTTC. Residues: CASSQPYRGPYEQYF.

This rearrangement joins TRBV6-5 to TRBJ1-2; TRBD1 matches at 8 bases. The CDR3 consists of 15 residues. V shed 5 bases, J shed 4 bases, and the junction held 9 bases outside the gene matches. Germline V lookup: CDR1 MNHEY, CDR2 SVGAGI. The CDR3 loop reads CASSPRQGLGYGYTF. CDR3 bases: TGTGCCAGCAGTCCACGACAGGGGTTGGGCTATGGCTACACCTTC.

The chain joins TRBV2 to TRBJ1-4; D may be TRBD1 (5 bases). The CDR3 has 14 amino acids. Looked up from germline, CDR1 is SNHLY and CDR2 is FYNNEI. Trimming took off 5 bases at V and 7 bases at J, with 14 bases between the two ends. This chain's CDR3 is CASSQGSGSEKLFF. The CDR3 DNA reads TGTGCCAGCAGTCAGGGCTCCGGCAGTGAAAAACTGTTTTTT.

This chain uses TRBV6-5 with TRBJ2-2; the match to TRBD1 covers 7 bases. V gave up 6 bases and J gave up 6 bases; unmatched junction bases: 4. This CDR3 is 13 amino acids long. Germline loops: CDR1 MNHEY, CDR2 SVGAGI. The CDR3 bases are TGTGCCAGCAGAAAGGGGGCCGCCGGGGAGCTGTTTTTT. Translated: CASRKGAAGELFF.

With regard to this clone: At one boundary the junction diverges from the germline segment, which might be a read error. Other DNA variants within this sample encode the same CDR3. The chain joins TRBV13 to TRBJ1-2; TRBD1 matches at 8 bases. This CDR3 comprises 15 residues. Germline V CDR1 and CDR2: PRHDT, FYEKMQ (reference sequence). The CDR3: CASSLGRQGNYGYTF. CDR3 bases: TGCGCCAGCAGCTTAGGCCGACAGGGGAACTATGGCTACACCTTC.